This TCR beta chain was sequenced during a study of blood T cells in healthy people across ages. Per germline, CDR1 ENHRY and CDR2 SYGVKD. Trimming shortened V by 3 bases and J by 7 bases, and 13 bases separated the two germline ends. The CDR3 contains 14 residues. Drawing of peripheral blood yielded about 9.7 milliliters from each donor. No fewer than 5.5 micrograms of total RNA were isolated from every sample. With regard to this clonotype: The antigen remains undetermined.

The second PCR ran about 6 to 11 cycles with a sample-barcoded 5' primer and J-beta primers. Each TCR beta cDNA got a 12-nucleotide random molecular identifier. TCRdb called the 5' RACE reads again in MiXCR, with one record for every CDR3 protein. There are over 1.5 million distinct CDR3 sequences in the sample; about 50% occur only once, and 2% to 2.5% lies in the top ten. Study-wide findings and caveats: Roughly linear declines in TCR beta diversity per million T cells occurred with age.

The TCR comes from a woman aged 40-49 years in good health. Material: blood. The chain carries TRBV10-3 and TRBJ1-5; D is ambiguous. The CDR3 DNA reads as TGTGCCATCAGTGAATCTCGAGTAGGGCAGCCCCAGCATTTT. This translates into CAISESRVGQPQHF.